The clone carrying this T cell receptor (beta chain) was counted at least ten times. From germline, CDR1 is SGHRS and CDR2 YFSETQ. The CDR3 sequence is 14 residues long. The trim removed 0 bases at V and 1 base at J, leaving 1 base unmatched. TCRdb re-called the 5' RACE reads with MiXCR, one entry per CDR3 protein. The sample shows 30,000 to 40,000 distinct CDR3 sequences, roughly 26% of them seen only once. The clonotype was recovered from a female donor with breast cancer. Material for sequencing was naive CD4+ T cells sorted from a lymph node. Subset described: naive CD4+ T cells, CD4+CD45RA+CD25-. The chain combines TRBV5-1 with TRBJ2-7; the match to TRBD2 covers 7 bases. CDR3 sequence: CASSLGGGSYEQYF. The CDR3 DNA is TGCGCCAGCAGCTTGGGGGGGGGTTCCTACGAGCAGTACTTC.